This T cell receptor (beta chain) originates from a study of blood T cell repertoires in COVID-19. Study-wide context: Acute-phase and convalescent COVID-19 samples originated in the United States, Italy and Spain. The analysed material was cDNA or gDNA that came from T cells, B-cell-depleted T cells, or PBMCs.

Per the original data handling: Amplified reference gene primers provided the basis for estimating nucleated cell counts. Profiling relied on immunoSEQ multiplex PCR, and the TCRdb table lists in-frame clones only, not all of them. V, J and clone size were drawn from that table, and D and trimming were deduced from the DNA. The sample includes under 300,000 clones, more than 75% seen only once; the top ten take about 7%. Worth noting for this clone: The sample has other DNA sequences that encode this CDR3 too.

Germline values: CDR1 KGHSH, CDR2 LQKENI. The J segment lost 4 bases and the V segment lost 3 bases, leaving 4 bases of the junction unmatched. The CDR3 spans 15 residues. A case of COVID-19 had been met by exposed participants within 2 weeks before study entry. This clonotype originated in a woman aged 50 to 60 who had been exposed to COVID-19. The sample consisted of PBMCs or T cells enriched from blood (not recorded which). This rearrangement joins TRBV18 to TRBJ2-1; 9 bases fit TRBD1. The CDR3 sequence: CASSPGTGTYNEQFF. CDR3 nucleotides: TGTGCCAGCTCACCCGGGACAGGGACTTACAATGAGCAGTTCTTC.